These 21 T cell receptor beta chains were sequenced from one sample in a study of tumor-infiltrating lymphocytes in primary liver carcinoma (dated by TCRdb to about 2017). Sequencing was carried out with an Illumina HiSeq 2500. Starting from around 520 ng total RNA, TCRbeta-specific cDNA was produced by reverse transcription with a constant-region primer and ProtoScript II reverse transcriptase. TCRbeta libraries were built with three nested multiplex PCR rounds, a slightly modified ARM-PCR procedure. Each of the first two PCR rounds ran for approximately 10 cycles and used multiplex TRBV1-TRBV30 forward primers together with a Cbeta reverse primer. TCRdb cleaned the public reads at Q25 with fastp, built clones with MiXCR and kept in-frame beta chains. CDR3 protein duplicates are merged, each entry listing the most common genes and DNA. Counted in this sample were 300,000 to 400,000 distinct CDR3 sequences; about 65% of them appeared once. The ten largest clones capture 5.5% to 8% of the sample.

TRIzol reagent was used to extract blood RNA from unsorted whole blood, while the DNeasy Blood & Tissue kit provided the germline DNA. The sequenced material came from peripheral blood. The receptors were gathered from a man aged 35 to 55 with primary liver carcinoma and hepatitis B virus infection.

Of note for this clonotype: This could be a read error, since a much larger clone is one nucleotide away. The rearrangement uses TRBV4-2 and TRBJ1-2; no clear D gene. Germline CDR1 is LGHNA and CDR2 is YNFKEQ. Trimming removed 2 bases at V and 4 bases at J, with 11 bases between. There are 14 residues in the CDR3. The CDR3 nucleotides are TGTGCCAGCAGCCAAATAGACGGTTCCTATGGCTACACCTTC. Translating it yields CASSQIDGSYGYTF.

As for this clonotype: A much larger clone differs by one base, so this may be a read error. This is likely a read error, given that the CDR3 carries no conserved phenylalanine or tryptophan at its end. The J gene is TRBJ2-3, the V gene TRBV6-1; the D gene is possibly TRBD1 (5 bases). The germline CDR1 and CDR2 sequences are MNHNS and SASEGT. V was cut by 3 bases and J by 4 bases, with 14 bases left in between. This CDR3 has 15 amino acids. This CDR3 is CASSESAGIADTQYS. The CDR3 nucleotides read TGTGCCAGCAGTGAGTCAGCAGGGATAGCAGATACGCAGTATTCT.

V gene TRBV11-2 combines with J gene TRBJ2-7; no firm D call. The germline CDR1 and CDR2 sequences are SGHAT and FQNNGV. CDR3 length: 14 amino acids. V was shortened by 3 bases and J by 4 bases, with 13 bases between the two germline ends. The CDR3 bases are TGTGCCAGCAGCTTGGACCCTTCCAGTTACGAGCAGTACTTC. Its translation: CASSLDPSSYEQYF.

Comments on this clonotype: A read error may produce the germline difference seen at one junction end. The chain links TRBV11-2 to TRBJ2-7; no clear D gene. CDR3 length equals 13 residues. Per germline, CDR1 SGHAT and CDR2 FQNNGV. Here the CDR3 DNA reads TGTGCCAGCAACTTAATCCGTTCCTACAAGCAGTACTTC. This codes for CASNLIRSYKQYF.

The V and J genes are TRBV13 and TRBJ2-1; D may be TRBD1 or TRBD2 (6 bases each). Germline loops: CDR1 PRHDT, CDR2 FYEKMQ (reference sequence). Trimming took off 0 bases at V and 9 bases at J, with 9 bases between the two ends. The CDR3 extends over 13 amino acids. CDR3 DNA sequence: TGTGCCAGCAGCTTAGGAAGGGGGGTTGAGCAGTTCTTC. Amino acid sequence: CASSLGRGVEQFF.

A remark on this clonotype: The CDR3 ends on some other residue instead of the conserved phenylalanine or tryptophan, so this is likely a read error. CDR3 nucleotide sequence: TGTGCAAGCAGTTTATCCCCTGCCTACGAGCAGTACTTA. As protein: CASSLSPAYEQYL. The chain uses TRBV28 and TRBJ2-7; D is uncertain. CDR1 MDHEN and CDR2 SYDVKM come from the germline V gene. CDR3 length: 13 residues.

On this clonotype itself: This may come from a read error, since a much larger clone is one base off. The chain uses TRBV5-1 and TRBJ2-3; 8 bases match TRBD1. CDR3 length: 14 amino acids. V lost 3 bases, J lost 4 bases, and 4 bases stayed unmatched. Per germline, CDR1 SGHRS and CDR2 YFSETQ. CDR3 amino acids: CASSSQTGADTQYF. The CDR3 DNA sequence: TGCGCCAGCAGCTCTCAGACAGGGGCAGATACGCAGTATTTT.

This clonotype was counted a single time. The V gene is TRBV11-2, the J gene TRBJ2-1; 7 bases are shared with TRBD2. The CDR3 sequence is 15 residues long. The V gene end was trimmed by 10 bases and the J gene end by 4 bases; junction bases not matched to a gene: 13. CDR1 and CDR2 (germline): SGHAT, FQNNGV. CDR3 DNA sequence: TGTGCCAACTTAACGTCGGGAGGAAGTTACAATGAGCAGTTCTTC. Residues: CANLTSGGSYNEQFF.

Regarding this clonotype: An end of the junction differs from the germline gene, which may be a read error. The rearrangement uses TRBV29-1 and TRBJ2-3, with D unclear. CDR3 size: 13 residues. The germline V gene encodes CDR1 SQVTM and CDR2 ANQGSEA. The CDR3 sequence: CGVQHGSTDTQYF. The DNA of the CDR3 is TGCGGCGTTCAACATGGGAGCACAGATACGCAGTATTTT.

This clonotype was detected many times. The V and J genes are TRBV29-1 and TRBJ2-2; 9 bases map to TRBD2. The CDR3 contains 14 residues. V lost 6 bases to trimming and J lost 6 bases; unmatched junction nucleotides: 8. CDR1 and CDR2 (germline): SQVTM, ANQGSEA. CDR3 residues: CSVQTSGGAGELFF. In nucleotides, the CDR3 is TGCAGCGTCCAGACTAGCGGTGGGGCCGGGGAGCTGTTTTTT.

As to this clonotype: A single base separates this from a much larger clone, so it may be a read error. The chain combines TRBV5-5 with TRBJ2-6; TRBD1 is a possible D gene (5 bases). This CDR3 has 17 amino acids. Germline V gene sequence: CDR1 SGHKS, CDR2 YYEKEE (reference sequence). Written as DNA, the CDR3 is TGTGCCAGCAGCTTGGAGCCGGACCCTCGTGGGGCCAACGTCCTGGCTTTC. Translation: CASSLEPDPRGANVLAF.

Concerning this clonotype itself: Since a much larger clone is just one base distant, this may be a read error. J is TRBJ2-1 and V is TRBV4-1, with TRBD1 matching over 7 bases. Germline lookup yields CDR1 MGHRA and CDR2 YSYEKL. The CDR3 loop spans 16 amino acids. CDR3: CASSPQGEKPYNEQLF. CDR3 DNA: TGCGCCAGCAGCCCTCAGGGGGAGAAGCCCTACAATGAGCAGTTATTC.

For this clonotype: Just one base apart from a much larger clone, this may be a read error. The CDR3 DNA sequence: TGTGCCAGCAGTGCCGCGATCCAAGAGACCCAGTACTTC. Translation gives CASSAAIQETQYF. V and J are TRBV12-3 or TRBV12-4 and TRBJ2-5; D not certain. The length of the CDR3 is 13 residues. V was cut by 5 bases and J by 1 base, with 8 bases left in between.

This chain links TRBV5-1 with TRBJ2-3, with TRBD2 as a possible D gene (6 bases). The CDR3 contains 16 residues. Trimming removed 1 base from V and 6 bases from J, with 18 bases in between. Germline assignment: CDR1 SGHRS and CDR2 YFSETQ. The CDR3 sequence: CASSLSLDLAVDTQYF. The CDR3 DNA follows: TGCGCCAGCAGCTTGAGTTTGGACTTAGCGGTGGATACGCAGTATTTT.

As concerns this clonotype: In this CDR3 the conserved last residue, phenylalanine or tryptophan, is missing, so a read error is likely. V gene TRBV11-2 combines with J gene TRBJ2-1; no reliable D call. Trimming took 5 bases from V and 5 from J, leaving 19 bases between them. The CDR3 contains 16 residues. CDR1 and CDR2 from the germline V gene are SGHAT and FQNNGV. The CDR3 protein is CASSHNPSLVNNEQFS. CDR3 DNA: TGTGCCAGCAGCCACAACCCCAGCCTAGTAAACAATGAGCAGTTCTCC.

On this clonotype: A much larger clonotype is one base distant, so this may be a read error. This CDR3 fails to terminate in the conserved phenylalanine or tryptophan, so it likely reflects a read error. V usage is TRBV4-1 and J usage is TRBJ2-1; D perhaps matches TRBD1 (8 bases). CDR3 length: 15 amino acids. V lost 0 bases to trimming and J lost 9 bases, with 15 bases between them. From germline, CDR1 is MGHRA and CDR2 YSYEKL. As DNA, the CDR3 is TGCGCCAGCAGCCAAGATAACAGGGGGGGAGCTGAGCAGTTCTTA. The encoded protein is CASSQDNRGGAEQFL.

The chain couples TRBV6-2 or TRBV6-3 to TRBJ1-5; D not resolved. V was shortened by 6 bases and J by 6 bases, with 18 bases between the two germline ends. The CDR3 has 15 amino acids. Germline CDR1 MNHEY, CDR2 SVGEGT. In DNA form, the CDR3 reads TGTGCCAGCAGGGCCTGGTTGGGCATCAGTCAGCCCCAGCATTTT. Protein product: CASRAWLGISQPQHF.

About this clonotype itself: At one end, the junction sequence differs from germline, possibly due to a read error. The chain is built from TRBV11-2 and TRBJ2-7, with unresolved D. Germline V gene lookup returns CDR1 SGHAT and CDR2 FQNNGV. The CDR3 contains 14 residues. The CDR3 sequence is CASSSVASTYKQYF. In DNA form, the CDR3 reads TGTGCCAGCAGCTCAGTGGCCTCTACCTACAAGCAGTACTTC.

To note about this clonotype: The final CDR3 position lacks the conserved phenylalanine or tryptophan, pointing to a likely read error. The J gene is TRBJ2-7, the V gene TRBV6-6; a weak D match, TRBD1 (6 bases). V was clipped by 0 bases and J by 10 bases, with 19 bases between them. Germline loops: CDR1 MNHNY, CDR2 SVGAGI (reference sequence). The CDR3 length is 15 residues. CDR3 protein: CASSYSNRRGSEQYL. The CDR3 DNA reads TGTGCCAGCAGTTACTCGAATCGCAGGGGTAGCGAACAGTACCTC.

With regard to this clonotype: One end of the junction fails to match germline, which may point to a read error. The rearrangement joins TRBV6-2 or TRBV6-3 to TRBJ2-2; 9 nucleotides match TRBD1. This CDR3 spans 14 amino acids. Germline-derived CDR1 and CDR2 are MNHEY and SVGEGT. The CDR3 spells CASNLTGGTGELFF. The CDR3 DNA sequence: TGTGCCAGCAATTTGACAGGGGGAACCGGGGAGTTGTTTTTT.

Turning to this clonotype: Compared with germline, one end of the junction differs, possibly owing to a read error. J is TRBJ1-2 and V is TRBV11-2; TRBD1 matches 12 bases. Germline CDR1 and CDR2: SGHAT and FQNNGV. The length of the CDR3 is 13 residues. The CDR3 region has the DNA TGTGCTAGCGGGACAGGGGGCAACTATGGCAACACCTTC. The encoded protein is CASGTGGNYGNTF. Full variable domain (outside the CDR3, taken from reference TRBV11-2 and TRBJ1-2): EAGVAQSPRYKIIEKRQSVAFWCNPISGHATLYWYQQILGQGPKLLIQFQNNGVVDDSQLPKDRFSAERLKGVDSTLKIQPAKLEDSAVYLCASGTGGNYGNTFGSGTRLTVV.